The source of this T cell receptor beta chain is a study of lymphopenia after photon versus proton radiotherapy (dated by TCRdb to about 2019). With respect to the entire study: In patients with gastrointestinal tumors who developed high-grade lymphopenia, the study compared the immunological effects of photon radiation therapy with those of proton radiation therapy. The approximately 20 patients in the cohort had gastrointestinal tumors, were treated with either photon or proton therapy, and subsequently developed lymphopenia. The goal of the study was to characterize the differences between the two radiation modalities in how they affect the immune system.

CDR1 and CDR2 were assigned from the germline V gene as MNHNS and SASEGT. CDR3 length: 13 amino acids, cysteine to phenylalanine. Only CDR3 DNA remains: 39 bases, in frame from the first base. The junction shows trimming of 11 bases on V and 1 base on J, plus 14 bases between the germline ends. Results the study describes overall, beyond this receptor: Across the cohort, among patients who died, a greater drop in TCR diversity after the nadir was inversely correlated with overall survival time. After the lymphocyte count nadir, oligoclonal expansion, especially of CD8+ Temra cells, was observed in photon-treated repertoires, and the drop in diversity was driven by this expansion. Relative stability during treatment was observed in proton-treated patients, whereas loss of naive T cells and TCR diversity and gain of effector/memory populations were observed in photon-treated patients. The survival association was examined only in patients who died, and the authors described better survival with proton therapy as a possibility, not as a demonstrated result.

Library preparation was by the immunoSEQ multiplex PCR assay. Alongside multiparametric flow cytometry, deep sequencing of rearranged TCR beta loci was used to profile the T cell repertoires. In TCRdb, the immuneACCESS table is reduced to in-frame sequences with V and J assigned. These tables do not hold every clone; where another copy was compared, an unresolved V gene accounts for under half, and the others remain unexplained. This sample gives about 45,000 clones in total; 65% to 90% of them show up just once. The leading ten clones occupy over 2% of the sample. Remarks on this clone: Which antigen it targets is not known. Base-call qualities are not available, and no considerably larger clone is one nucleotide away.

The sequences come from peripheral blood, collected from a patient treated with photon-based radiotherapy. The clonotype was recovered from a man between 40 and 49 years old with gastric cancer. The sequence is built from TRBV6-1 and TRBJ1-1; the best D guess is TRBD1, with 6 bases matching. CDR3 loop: CAPRGQKNTEAFF. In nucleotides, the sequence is TGTGCCCCCCGGGGGCAGAAGAACACTGAAGCTTTCTTT.